Listed here are 26 T cell receptor beta chains from one sample, sequenced in a study of control samples from healthy donors and cancer patients. The table came from immunoSEQ multiplex PCR; TCRdb's copy has only in-frame clones and leaves some out. The sample's table shows approximately 190,000 clones. What was sequenced was blood. The origin of the receptors is a woman aged 25 to 39 in good health.

V and J are TRBV6-2 or TRBV6-3 and TRBJ2-7, with D hard to call. This CDR3 has 12 residues. V shed 4 bases and J shed 0 bases, with 4 bases lying between them. Germline loops: CDR1 MNHEY, CDR2 SVGEGT. CDR3 DNA: TGTGCCAGCAGTTTTGACTCCTACGAGCAGTACTTC. It specifies CASSFDSYEQYF.

The chain has TRBV2 and TRBJ1-3, with D possibly matching TRBD1 (6 bases). This CDR3 contains 12 residues. With 9 bases removed from V and 11 bases from J, the gap between germline ends came to 17 bases. CDR1 is SNHLY and CDR2 is FYNNEI in the germline V gene. CDR3 DNA sequence: TGTGCCAGTGGGCAGGGGCAAAGCCCCATATATTTT. Translated, it gives CASGQGQSPIYF.

The rearrangement links TRBV7-6 to TRBJ2-7; a possible D gene is TRBD2 (5 bases). The CDR3 length is 15 residues. The germline gives CDR1 SGHVS, CDR2 FNYEAQ. V lost 1 base and J 5 bases, leaving 15 bases between the germline ends. CDR3 nucleotide sequence: TGTGCCAGCAGCTTAGTCCCGGGAAGTAACCACGAGCAGTACTTC. Protein: CASSLVPGSNHEQYF.

This chain joins TRBV7-6 and TRBJ2-2; a possible D gene is TRBD2 (5 bases). Per germline, CDR1 SGHVS and CDR2 FNYEAQ. Trimming removed 0 bases at V and 0 bases at J, with 14 bases between. There are 18 residues in the CDR3. The CDR3, as DNA: TGTGCCAGCAGCTTAGCCTTACGGACTCGGGCGAACACCGGGGAGCTGTTTTTT. Its protein product is CASSLALRTRANTGELFF.

V gene TRBV27 combines with J gene TRBJ1-5; 8 nucleotides agree with TRBD1. This CDR3 region has 15 residues. The germline CDR1 and CDR2 sequences are MNHEY and SMNVEV (reference sequence). The V and J ends lost 0 bases and 7 bases, in that order; junction bases with no gene match: 5. CDR3 DNA: TGTGCCAGCAGTTTATCGAGGACAGGGCAGCAGCCCCAGCATTTT. Protein sequence: CASSLSRTGQQPQHF.

This chain joins TRBV15 and TRBJ1-1, with 7 bases fitting TRBD1. CDR3 size: 14 residues. With 1 base clipped from V and 7 bases from J, the junction kept 6 bases outside the gene matches. Germline CDR1 and CDR2: LNHNV and YYDKDF (reference sequence). CDR3 nucleotide sequence: TGTGCCACCAGCAGAGCGTGGGACAGCCATGAAGCTTTCTTT. It specifies CATSRAWDSHEAFF. The full variable domain, in which reference TRBV15 and TRBJ1-1 provide the parts outside the CDR3, is DAMVIQNPRYQVTQFGKPVTLSCSQTLNHNVMYWYQQKSSQAPKLLFHYYDKDFNNEADTPDNFQSRRPNTSFCFLDIRSPGLGDTAMYLCATSRAWDSHEAFFGQGTRLTVV.

The gene calls are TRBV6-5 and TRBJ2-2; 8 bases agree with TRBD1. The V gene end was trimmed by 6 bases and the J gene end by 6 bases; junction bases not matched to a gene: 9. The CDR3 is 15 amino acids. Germline V CDR1 and CDR2: MNHEY, SVGAGI. The CDR3 nucleotides read TGTGCCAGCAGAAAGACAGGGGCCCTCGCCGGGGAGCTGTTTTTT. As protein: CASRKTGALAGELFF.

CDR3 protein: CAAKSAAGGPVNNEQFF. The CDR3 DNA sequence: TGTGCCGCCAAGAGTGCCGCGGGGGGGCCGGTGAACAATGAGCAGTTCTTC. The chain couples TRBV3-1 (or the pseudogene TRBV3-2) to TRBJ2-1; TRBD2 matches 9 bases. The CDR3 runs to 17 residues. The trim removed 11 bases at V and 5 bases at J, leaving 19 bases unmatched. Germline lookup yields CDR1 LGHDT and CDR2 YNNKEL (reference sequence).

The V and J genes are TRBV5-1 and TRBJ2-1; perhaps TRBD1 as D (5 bases). Trimming took off 1 base at V and 6 bases at J, with 14 bases between the two ends. CDR3 length: 15 amino acids. Germline V gene sequence: CDR1 SGHRS, CDR2 YFSETQ. CDR3 in amino acids: CASSLIQAKGNEQFF. As DNA, the CDR3 is TGCGCCAGCAGCTTGATACAGGCAAAGGGCAATGAGCAGTTCTTC.

The V gene is TRBV5-1, the J gene TRBJ2-3; 10 bases map to TRBD1. The germline CDR1 and CDR2 sequences are SGHRS and YFSETQ. Losses at the gene ends were 8 bases for V and 3 bases for J; bases not matched to a gene: 9. The CDR3 extends over 15 amino acids. The CDR3 sequence: CASCTGTGVTDTQYF. The CDR3 DNA reads as TGCGCCAGTTGTACCGGGACAGGGGTTACAGATACGCAGTATTTT.

The chain links TRBV6-5 to TRBJ1-4; no firm D call. CDR3 length: 14 amino acids. Germline CDR1 and CDR2: MNHEY and SVGAGI. Trimming stripped 0 bases from V and 5 bases from J, with 7 bases between. This CDR3 reads CASSYSSGNEKLFF. The CDR3 DNA reads TGTGCCAGCAGTTACTCGAGCGGGAATGAAAAACTGTTTTTT.

The chain links TRBV10-3 to TRBJ1-2; tentative D call: TRBD1 (6 bases). This CDR3 is built from 13 residues. From germline, CDR1 is ENHRY and CDR2 SYGVKD. The V end lost 0 bases, the J end lost 12 bases, and 14 bases lay between the germline ends. The CDR3, as DNA: TGTGCCATCAGTGAGTCGAACCCACAGGGCCACACCTTC. The encoded protein is CAISESNPQGHTF.

This chain links TRBV7-2 with TRBJ1-3; D not certain. The ends were cut back, 5 bases at V and 3 bases at J, with 8 bases in the middle. Germline V gene lookup returns CDR1 SGHTA and CDR2 FQGNSA. The CDR3 contains 13 residues. The CDR3 sequence is CASSPGNGNTIYF. The CDR3 nucleotides read TGTGCCAGCAGCCCGGGGAATGGAAACACCATATATTTT.

The rearrangement uses TRBV5-4 and TRBJ1-2, with D uncertain. The CDR3 extends over 14 amino acids. V shed 0 bases and J shed 4 bases, with 10 bases lying between them. From germline, CDR1 is SGHNT and CDR2 YYREEE (reference sequence). DNA for the CDR3: TGTGCCAGCAGCTTGGCCATCGTGGGCTATGGCTACACCTTC. It translates to CASSLAIVGYGYTF.

The V call is TRBV28, the J call TRBJ1-2; D uncertain. The germline CDR1 and CDR2 sequences are MDHEN and SYDVKM. V was clipped by 5 bases and J by 8 bases, with 12 bases between them. This CDR3 comprises 12 residues. The CDR3 loop reads CASSNGRLGYTF. CDR3 in DNA: TGTGCCAGCAGTAACGGACGATTAGGCTACACCTTC.

The chain uses TRBV13 and TRBJ2-2; 12 bases agree with TRBD2. Germline V lookup: CDR1 PRHDT, CDR2 FYEKMQ (reference sequence). V gave up 1 base and J gave up 6 bases; unmatched junction bases: 3. CDR3 length: 16 amino acids. CDR3 loop: CASSLETSGGSGELFF. In nucleotides, the CDR3 is TGTGCCAGCAGCTTAGAGACTAGCGGGGGATCCGGGGAGCTGTTTTTT.

The V and J genes are TRBV5-1 and TRBJ2-5; 10 bases fit TRBD2. Germline V lookup: CDR1 SGHRS, CDR2 YFSETQ. The ends lost 0 bases at V and 4 bases at J; junction bases unmatched: 6. This CDR3 has 16 amino acids. This CDR3 reads CASSLAPAGGGETQYF. The CDR3 DNA sequence: TGCGCCAGCAGCTTGGCCCCAGCGGGGGGGGGAGAGACCCAGTACTTC.

The J gene is TRBJ1-5, the V gene TRBV5-1; the D is unclear. CDR1 is SGHRS and CDR2 is YFSETQ in the germline V gene. Trimming took 0 bases from V and 4 from J, leaving 8 bases between them. The CDR3 runs 14 residues. CDR3 nucleotide sequence: TGCGCCAGCAGCTTGGAAGGTGAAAATCAGCCCCAGCATTTT. As protein: CASSLEGENQPQHF.

CDR3 DNA: TGCGCCAGCAGCCCGTTAGCGGCTAGCACAGATACGCAGTATTTT. It specifies CASSPLAASTDTQYF. The rearrangement joins TRBV4-1 to TRBJ2-3, with D possibly being TRBD2 (6 bases). Germline CDR1 MGHRA, CDR2 YSYEKL. The CDR3 has 15 residues. V was cut by 4 bases and J by 0 bases, with 11 bases left in between.

The rearrangement links TRBV10-1 to TRBJ1-1; D not resolved. This CDR3 region has 15 residues. Per the germline V gene, CDR1 is WNHNN and CDR2 is SYGVQD (reference sequence). V was cut by 4 bases and J by 1 base, with 13 bases left in between. CDR3 sequence reads: CASSGLAGQNTEAFF. The DNA of the CDR3 is TGCGCCAGCAGTGGGTTGGCAGGTCAGAACACTGAAGCTTTCTTT.

The chain uses TRBV4-3 and TRBJ2-2, with TRBD1 matching over 8 bases. The CDR3 has 15 residues. Germline-derived CDR1 and CDR2 are LGHNA and YSLEER. V gave up 4 bases and J gave up 6 bases; unmatched junction bases: 7. CDR3 nucleotides: TGCGCCAGCAGCCGGGACAGGAGAAACGCCGGGGAGCTGTTTTTT. This sequence encodes CASSRDRRNAGELFF.

The gene calls are TRBV7-9 and TRBJ2-7; D is unclear. Germline V lookup: CDR1 SEHNR, CDR2 FQNEAQ (reference sequence). Trimming left V 1 base short and J 5 bases short, with 3 bases between. The CDR3 length is 11 residues. The chain's CDR3 is CASSLGDEQYF. CDR3 bases: TGTGCCAGCAGCTTAGGGGACGAGCAGTACTTC.

The chain employs TRBV25-1 and TRBJ1-6, with a weak D call TRBD1 (6 bases). Germline CDR1 reads MGHDK; CDR2 reads SYGVNS. V lost 4 bases and J 0 bases, leaving 13 bases between the germline ends. CDR3 length: 17 residues. The CDR3 reads CASSGGHRSSYNSPLHF. CDR3 nucleotide sequence: TGTGCCAGCAGTGGGGGACACAGGAGCTCCTATAATTCACCCCTCCACTTT. Drawing the rest from reference TRBV25-1 and TRBJ1-6, the complete variable domain is EADIYQTPRYLVIGTGKKITLECSQTMGHDKMYWYQQDPGMELHLIHYSYGVNSTEKGDLSSESTVSRIRTEHFPLTLESARPSHTSQYLCASSGGHRSSYNSPLHFGNGTRLTVT.

The chain recombines TRBV7-9 with TRBJ2-2; TRBD2 matches 12 bases. The J segment lost 7 bases and the V segment lost 8 bases, leaving 23 bases of the junction unmatched. The CDR3 has 20 residues. The V gene's germline CDR1 is SEHNR and CDR2 FQNEAQ (reference sequence). CDR3 sequence (DNA): TGTGCCAGCGCCACACAAGAAGGACTAGCGGGGAGAGGGGTGAGCGGGGAGCTGTTTTTT. This encodes CASATQEGLAGRGVSGELFF.

The chain joins TRBV12-3 or TRBV12-4 to TRBJ2-7; possible D gene TRBD2, 5 bases. Trimming shortened V by 3 bases and J by 1 base, and 7 bases separated the two germline ends. The CDR3 consists of 13 residues. Here the CDR3 reads CASSFGVSYEQYF. DNA of the CDR3: TGTGCCAGCAGTTTCGGGGTTTCCTACGAGCAGTACTTC.

This chain joins TRBV7-9 and TRBJ1-2, with D maybe TRBD1 (6 bases). V dropped 4 bases and J dropped 8 bases, with 14 bases sitting between them. Germline V gene sequence: CDR1 SEHNR, CDR2 FQNEAQ (reference sequence). This CDR3 region has 13 residues. CDR3 region: CASSYKGGSGYTF. The CDR3 DNA follows: TGTGCCAGCAGCTATAAAGGGGGATCCGGCTACACCTTC.